This TCR beta chain is drawn from a study of beta chain features in type 1 diabetes. On the study more broadly: Researchers looked at about 110 million sorted cells across all samples.

TCRB transcripts that were expressed got sequenced, as all of the isolated RNA had been reverse transcribed. Sequencing was performed with immunoSEQ multiplex PCR; in TCRdb, only in-frame clones are kept and a portion is missing. This table holds hundreds of thousands of clones, approximately 14% found once. Regarding this clone: What it binds is unknown.

From germline, CDR1 is SGHTA and CDR2 FQGNSA. V lost 1 base, J lost 6 bases, and 11 bases stayed unmatched. The CDR3 length is 17 residues. Whole-study findings and limits: cDNA-based reads could over-represent cells with high TCR expression. Whether HLA type influences TCRB rearrangement remained unresolved here. Patients' naive, central memory and Treg TCRB repertoires seemed closer to one another than those of healthy donors.

The sample comprised central memory CD4+ T cells from blood. J is TRBJ2-1 and V is TRBV7-2; TRBD2 aligns across 8 bases. The origin of this receptor is a man aged 30 to 39 in good health. CDR3 sequence (DNA): TGTGCCAGCAGCTTAGGTATACGGCTAGCGGGCTCCAATGAGCAGTTCTTC. Protein product: CASSLGIRLAGSNEQFF.